This is a list of T cell receptor beta chains from one sample in a study of vaccination and CD4 T cells after COVID-19. Via MiXCR, TCRdb re-called the PCR reads, giving one row per CDR3 protein. The sample holds about 13,000 distinct CDR3 sequences, approximately 54% seen once. Their specific antigens are unknown. Sequencing used CD4+ T cells from blood, cultured in vitro. The source of these receptors is a human donor who had recovered from COVID-19. Each CDR3 is given with its conserved first and last residue. The D gene is left open where the match is weak. Clone sizes are given selectively: once, few, many, or a class where the clone is expanded.

d_gene	v_gene	abundance	j_gene	CDR3nt	CDR3aa
TRBD2	TRBV6-1	few	TRBJ2-7	TGTGCCAGCAGTGTGGGAGGGACCAAGGGAGGCGAGCAGTACTTC	CASSVGGTKGGEQYF
.	TRBV19	.	TRBJ1-1	TGTGCCAGTAGTCTTGGCGTTCTCGGGGGAGCTTTCTTT	CASSLGVLGGAFF
TRBD2	TRBV20-1	few	TRBJ2-3	TGCAGTGCGCAAGATTGGCTAGCGGGAGAAGGGACAGATACGCAGTATTTT	CSAQDWLAGEGTDTQYF
TRBD1	TRBV6-1	few	TRBJ1-1	TGTGCCAGCAGGTTGGGACAGGCCAGCACTGAAGCTTTCTTT	CASRLGQASTEAFF
.	TRBV20-1	.	TRBJ2-5	TGCAGTGCTGCCCTTGGAGGGAGTATGTACCCCCAAGAGACCCAGTACTTC	CSAALGGSMYPQETQYF
.	TRBV6-5	.	TRBJ1-1	TGTGCCAGCAGTTGGTCAGGGGTAACTGAAGCTTTCTTT	CASSWSGVTEAFF
.	TRBV19	few	TRBJ2-2	TGTGCCAGTAGTTGGTCCCAGGCCGCCGGGGAGCTGTTTTTT	CASSWSQAAGELFF
.	TRBV7-2	medium-sized	TRBJ1-1	TGTGCCAGCAGCTTGGTTGGAAGGAGCACTGAAGCTTTCTTT	CASSLVGRSTEAFF
TRBD1	TRBV19	.	TRBJ1-2	TGTGCCAGTAGACCGGGACAGGGATTCAACTATGGCTACACCTTC	CASRPGQGFNYGYTF
TRBD2	TRBV11-2	few	TRBJ2-1	TGTGCCAGCAGCTTAGGTAGGACTAGCGGTAGCTCCTACAATGAGCAGTTCTTC	CASSLGRTSGSSYNEQFF
.	TRBV20-1	few	TRBJ2-2	TGCAGTGCTAGAGATTCCCAGGGAGGAGGGACCGGGGAGCTGTTTTTT	CSARDSQGGGTGELFF
.	TRBV20-1	.	TRBJ2-4	TGCAGTGCTAGAGATGGGCCCCTAGAGAACATTCAGTACTTC	CSARDGPLENIQYF
TRBD1	TRBV12-3/TRBV12-4	.	TRBJ1-5	TGTGCCAGCAGTCCGGGGGGGGGGACAGGTCGGCATCAGCCCCAGCATTTT	CASSPGGGTGRHQPQHF
.	TRBV20-1	.	TRBJ2-7	TGCAGTGCTAGAGATGAAGGGGCGAGGATCTACGAGCAGTACTTC	CSARDEGARIYEQYF
.	TRBV7-9	.	TRBJ2-4	TGCGCCAGCAGGGGGGAGGGCCCCCAGTACTTC	CASRGEGPQYF
TRBD2	TRBV7-9	.	TRBJ2-3	TGTGCCAGCAGCCCTCTAGCGGGACCTAGCACAGATACGCAGTATTTT	CASSPLAGPSTDTQYF
.	TRBV28	.	TRBJ1-1	TGTGCCAGCAGTGCCCCGGGTAACACTGAAGCTTTCTTT	CASSAPGNTEAFF
.	TRBV27	.	TRBJ1-1	TGTGCCAGCAGTTTCAACAGGGACACTGAAGCTTTCTTT	CASSFNRDTEAFF
.	TRBV12-3/TRBV12-4	.	TRBJ2-1	TGTGCCAGCAGTTTGTCTAGCGTTTACAATGAGCAGTTCTTC	CASSLSSVYNEQFF
.	TRBV20-1	.	TRBJ2-1	TGCAGTGCCCCTCGCCTCGGTGCCCTCGGGAATGAGCAGTTCTTC	CSAPRLGALGNEQFF
.	TRBV20-1	.	TRBJ1-5	TGCAGTGCTAACGGTATTGGTCAGTTCAATCAGCCCCAGCATTTT	CSANGIGQFNQPQHF
.	TRBV6-4	.	TRBJ2-1	TGTGCCAGCAGTCAGGGCCAGGGTTCCTACAATGAGCAGTTCTTC	CASSQGQGSYNEQFF
TRBD1	TRBV6-1	.	TRBJ2-3	TGTGCCAGCAGCTCCCGGGACAGGGGATCGGGCACAGATACGCAGTATTTT	CASSSRDRGSGTDTQYF
.	TRBV19	once	TRBJ1-2	TGTGCCAGTAGTATATCAGGGGACGGCTACACCTTC	CASSISGDGYTF
TRBD2	TRBV6-2/TRBV6-3	once	TRBJ2-5	TGTGCCAGCAGTTACGAGCCCGGGACTATACAAGAGACCCAGTACTTC	CASSYEPGTIQETQYF
TRBD1	TRBV15	.	TRBJ1-3	TGTGCCACCAGCAGTAGGAAGGGGGCTATCTCTGGAAACACCATATATTTT	CATSSRKGAISGNTIYF
TRBD1	TRBV28	once	TRBJ1-2	TGTGCCAGCAGTTTAGGGACAGGCTGGTATAGCTACACCTTC	CASSLGTGWYSYTF
.	TRBV12-3/TRBV12-4	.	TRBJ2-7	TGTGCCAGCAGTTCTGGCTACGAGCAGTACTTC	CASSSGYEQYF
.	TRBV5-1	.	TRBJ2-2	TGCGCCAGCAGCTCCCCCGGGCAGGTGGGAGGCGGGGAGCTGTTTTTT	CASSSPGQVGGGELFF
.	TRBV29-1	.	TRBJ1-1	TGCAGCGTTGGGAGGGGCGGGGTGAACACTGAAGCTTTCTTT	CSVGRGGVNTEAFF
.	TRBV7-2	few	TRBJ1-5	TGTGCCAGCAGCTTAGTAACAGGGATGAATCAGCCCCAGCATTTT	CASSLVTGMNQPQHF
.	TRBV12-3/TRBV12-4	.	TRBJ1-4	TGTGCCATCACAGGGAGGAATGAAAAACTGTTTTTT	CAITGRNEKLFF
TRBD2	TRBV7-9	few	TRBJ2-2	TGTGCCAGCAGCTTCCGCGGACTAGCGGTGAACACCGGGGAGCTGTTTTTT	CASSFRGLAVNTGELFF
.	TRBV7-9	few	TRBJ1-2	TGTGCCAGCAGCTTAGCCGGGAGGCCCTACACCTTC	CASSLAGRPYTF
.	TRBV29-1	.	TRBJ2-3	TGCAGCGTTGAAGGGGTGGGTAGCGAGAGCACAGATACGCAGTATTTT	CSVEGVGSESTDTQYF
.	TRBV12-5	.	TRBJ1-5	TGTGCTAGTGGGGACAGAAATACTCAGCCCCAGCATTTT	CASGDRNTQPQHF
TRBD1	TRBV12-3/TRBV12-4	.	TRBJ1-2	TGTGCCAGCAGGATACAGGGGGCGGGAGGCTACACCTTC	CASRIQGAGGYTF
.	TRBV14	.	TRBJ1-1	TGTGCCAGCAGCCAAGATCTAACACGCACTGAAGCTTTCTTT	CASSQDLTRTEAFF
.	TRBV24-1	.	TRBJ1-5	TGTGCCACCAGTGAGGGGGGAAGCAATCAGCCCCAGCATTTT	CATSEGGSNQPQHF
TRBD1	TRBV20-1	.	TRBJ2-3	TGCAGTGCTAGGGGACAGGCAGATACGCAGTATTTT	CSARGQADTQYF
.	TRBV7-9	few	TRBJ1-1	TGTGCCAGCAGCTTTGGGGGGGGCACTGAAGCTTTCTTT	CASSFGGGTEAFF
TRBD2	TRBV11-3	.	TRBJ2-7	TGTGCCAGCAGCCTATTAGCGGGAGATTATTACGAGCAGTACTTC	CASSLLAGDYYEQYF
TRBD2	TRBV7-8	.	TRBJ2-7	TGTGCCAGCAGCCGCCAGCTAGCGGATAGCTCCTACGAGCAGTACTTC	CASSRQLADSSYEQYF
TRBD1	TRBV12-3/TRBV12-4	.	TRBJ1-5	TGTGCCAGCAGTCGACAGGGAATGAGTCAGCCCCAGCATTTT	CASSRQGMSQPQHF
TRBD1	TRBV2	.	TRBJ2-7	TGTGCCAGCAGTAGAAGTTCGGGACAGGGCTACGAGCAGTACTTC	CASSRSSGQGYEQYF
.	TRBV6-2/TRBV6-3	few	TRBJ2-5	TGTGCCAGCAGTTACGTAGCGGAGGGATTTTGGGAGACCCAGTACTTC	CASSYVAEGFWETQYF
TRBD1	TRBV2	.	TRBJ1-6	TGTGCCAGCAGTGGACAGGGGGGTTCACCCCTCCACTTT	CASSGQGGSPLHF
TRBD2	TRBV5-1	.	TRBJ2-1	TGCGCCAGCAGCTACCGCGGGAGCACGAACAATGAGCAGTTCTTC	CASSYRGSTNNEQFF
.	TRBV12-3/TRBV12-4	few	TRBJ2-3	TGTGCCAGCAGTTCCGGCCTGGGGCAGGGGACAGATACGCAGTATTTT	CASSSGLGQGTDTQYF
.	TRBV11-2	few	TRBJ2-2	TGTGCCAGCAGCTTATCGAGCACCGGGGAGCTGTTTTTT	CASSLSSTGELFF
TRBD1	TRBV18	.	TRBJ1-1	TGTGCCAGCTCCCTCTCCACAGGGGTGAACACTGAAGCTTTCTTT	CASSLSTGVNTEAFF
.	TRBV20-1	few	TRBJ2-5	TGCAGTGCTAGATCCAGCTCGGGAGAGACCCAGTACTTC	CSARSSSGETQYF
TRBD2	TRBV18	.	TRBJ2-5	TGTGCCAGCTCACCAAGAGCGGGAGTGGCAGAGACCCAGTACTTC	CASSPRAGVAETQYF